These 10 T cell receptor beta chains came from one sample sequenced in a study of blood T cell repertoires in COVID-19. The repertoire was sequenced with immunoSEQ multiplex PCR; TCRdb's copy has only in-frame clones and lacks some. The sample has around 270,000 clones, 70% to 90% seen once; the top ten hold more than 3.5%. The specimen was PBMCs or T cells enriched from blood (not recorded which). These TCRs come from a woman in her 30s who had recovered from COVID-19.

The rearrangement joins TRBV5-1 to TRBJ2-1, with TRBD1 matching 7 bases. The CDR3 has 16 amino acids. V was clipped by 4 bases and J by 1 base; unmatched bases: 8. Germline assignment: CDR1 SGHRS and CDR2 YFSETQ. DNA of the CDR3: TGCGCCAGCAGCGTAATGGGACAGAATTCCTACAATGAGCAGTTCTTC. Translated: CASSVMGQNSYNEQFF. Using reference TRBV5-1 and TRBJ2-1 for the parts outside the CDR3, the full variable domain is KAGVTQTPRYLIKTRGQQVTLSCSPISGHRSVSWYQQTPGQGLQFLFEYFSETQRNKGNFPGRFSGRQFSNSRSEMNVSTLELGDSALYLCASSVMGQNSYNEQFFGPGTRLTVL.

This clone was seen just once. This sequence joins TRBV10-2 and TRBJ2-7; D perhaps matches TRBD1 (6 bases). The CDR3 sequence is 14 residues long. V was shortened by 6 bases and J by 7 bases, with 19 bases between the two germline ends. CDR1 and CDR2 from the germline V gene are WSHSY and SAAADI. The CDR3 loop reads CASRPGQSLMEQYF. The CDR3 DNA sequence: TGCGCCAGCAGACCCGGACAGTCTTTAATGGAGCAGTACTTC.

The chain recombines TRBV30 with TRBJ1-2; D possibly corresponds to TRBD1 (6 bases). In germline, CDR1 is GTSNPN, CDR2 SVGIG (reference sequence). V lost 3 bases and J 8 bases, leaving 7 bases between the germline ends. The CDR3 totals 10 residues. CDR3 sequence (DNA): TGTGCCTGGAGAGGGGGAGGCTACACCTTC. As protein: CAWRGGGYTF.

This clone was seen just once. V and J are TRBV6-6 and TRBJ1-5; D is undetermined. Germline values: CDR1 MNHNY, CDR2 SVGAGI (reference sequence). The CDR3 runs to 15 residues. Trimming removed 4 bases at V and 1 base at J, with 11 bases between. The CDR3, as DNA: TGTGCCAGCAGTTTTACATCCGGGAGCAATCAGCCCCAGCATTTT. Translated: CASSFTSGSNQPQHF.

This clone showed up just a few times. The chain combines TRBV2 with TRBJ1-2, with 8 bases matching TRBD1. The CDR3 is made up of 13 amino acids. V trimming: 8 bases; J trimming: 4 bases; junction bases outside the gene matches: 6. Germline V gives CDR1 SNHLY, CDR2 FYNNEI. This CDR3 is CASGAGGFYGYTF. CDR3 coding DNA: TGTGCCAGCGGGGCAGGGGGCTTCTATGGCTACACCTTC.

V and J are TRBV15 and TRBJ1-6; TRBD1 agrees at 12 bases. Trimming removed 1 base from V and 7 bases from J; junction bases left unmatched: 2. Germline V CDR1 and CDR2: LNHNV, YYDKDF (reference sequence). This CDR3 is 16 amino acids long. CDR3 coding DNA: TGTGCCACCAGCAGAGCGGGACAGGGGGCGAATTCACCCCTCCACTTT. Its protein is CATSRAGQGANSPLHF. Complete variable domain (other parts from reference TRBV15 and TRBJ1-6): DAMVIQNPRYQVTQFGKPVTLSCSQTLNHNVMYWYQQKSSQAPKLLFHYYDKDFNNEADTPDNFQSRRPNTSFCFLDIRSPGLGDTAMYLCATSRAGQGANSPLHFGNGTRLTVT.

V usage is TRBV6-5 and J usage is TRBJ2-5, with TRBD1 identical over 9 bases. The CDR3 runs to 14 residues. Germline V CDR1 and CDR2: MNHEY, SVGAGI. V shed 7 bases and J 5 bases; nucleotides not matched to a gene: 8. CDR3: CASTGTGLGETQYF. DNA of the CDR3: TGTGCCAGCACCGGGACAGGGTTAGGGGAGACCCAGTACTTC.

The DNA of the CDR3 is TGTGCCAGCAGCTTACAGGGGGACTACAATGAGCAGTTCTTC. Translating gives CASSLQGDYNEQFF. The genes are TRBV5-4 and TRBJ2-1; TRBD1 matches 8 bases. Germline-derived CDR1 and CDR2 are SGHNT and YYREEE (reference sequence). This CDR3 has 14 amino acids. Trimming at V came to 2 bases and at J to 3 bases, leaving 1 base not matched to a gene.

This clone was seen a single time. The rearrangement links TRBV27 to TRBJ1-2; D might be TRBD1 (6 bases). Germline assignment: CDR1 MNHEY and CDR2 SMNVEV (reference sequence). This CDR3 spans 16 amino acids. V lost 4 bases and J lost 0, with 15 bases in between. This CDR3 is CASSSQQGAPNYGYTF. The CDR3 nucleotides read TGTGCCAGCAGTTCGCAACAGGGCGCACCTAACTATGGCTACACCTTC.

V is TRBV9 and J is TRBJ1-2; TRBD1 aligns across 8 bases. This CDR3 contains 14 residues. The J segment lost 7 bases and the V segment lost 0 bases, leaving 5 bases of the junction unmatched. Per germline, CDR1 SGDLS and CDR2 YYNGEE. CDR3 DNA: TGTGCCAGCAGCGTAGAGAGGACAGGGAGTGGCTACACCTTC. Protein product: CASSVERTGSGYTF.